The 11 T cell receptor beta chains presented below share a single source sample, sequenced in a study of blood T cell repertoires in COVID-19. Assay: immunoSEQ multiplex PCR; the TCRdb copy retains only in-frame clones and omits some. The table shows around 300,000 clones, with 85% occurring only once. The source material was peripheral blood. The source is a woman between 45 and 60 years old with active or convalescent COVID-19.

V usage is TRBV5-1 and J usage is TRBJ1-1, with no clear D. The germline V and J ends were trimmed by 0 bases and 4 bases, with 10 bases remaining between them. CDR3 length: 14 amino acids. Germline values: CDR1 SGHRS, CDR2 YFSETQ. This CDR3 is CASSLAPGVTEAFF. The CDR3 coding sequence is TGCGCCAGCAGCTTGGCCCCAGGTGTCACTGAAGCTTTCTTT. Supplemented by reference TRBV5-1 and TRBJ1-1, the full variable domain reads KAGVTQTPRYLIKTRGQQVTLSCSPISGHRSVSWYQQTPGQGLQFLFEYFSETQRNKGNFPGRFSGRQFSNSRSEMNVSTLELGDSALYLCASSLAPGVTEAFFGQGTRLTVV.

The chain is built from TRBV5-5 and TRBJ1-1; D gene ambiguous. V was clipped by 1 base and J by 3 bases, with 16 bases between them. The CDR3 is 16 amino acids. The germline gives CDR1 SGHKS, CDR2 YYEKEE (reference sequence). CDR3 protein: CASSLRGPRVYTEAFF. The CDR3 bases are TGTGCCAGCAGCTTGCGAGGACCGAGGGTTTACACTGAAGCTTTCTTT. Combining the CDR3 with reference TRBV5-5 and TRBJ1-1 gives the whole variable domain DAGVTQSPTHLIKTRGQQVTLRCSPISGHKSVSWYQQVLGQGPQFIFQYYEKEERGRGNFPDRFSARQFPNYSSELNVNALLLGDSALYLCASSLRGPRVYTEAFFGQGTRLTVV.

The rearrangement uses TRBV18 and TRBJ1-4; the match to TRBD1 covers 11 bases. Germline V CDR1 and CDR2: KGHSH, LQKENI. The junction had 4 bases not matched to a gene; V was cut back by 3 bases and J by 10 bases. CDR3 length: 14 amino acids. The CDR3 bases are TGTGCCAGCTCACCCGGACAGGGGGCAGGAAAACTGTTTTTT. This translates into CASSPGQGAGKLFF.

CDR3: CASGPNTGPNEKLFF. CDR3 DNA: TGTGCTAGTGGCCCCAACACAGGCCCCAATGAAAAACTGTTTTTT. V gene TRBV12-5 combines with J gene TRBJ1-4, with D possibly matching TRBD1 (5 bases). The V end lost 6 bases, the J end lost 5 bases, and 16 bases lay between the germline ends. Per the germline V gene, CDR1 is LGHNT and CDR2 is FRNRAP. The CDR3 runs to 15 residues.

This clone has only a few counts. The genes are TRBV25-1 and TRBJ1-1; maybe TRBD1 (5 bases). CDR3 length: 13 amino acids. Germline CDR1 reads MGHDK; CDR2 reads SYGVNS. V lost 8 bases and J lost 7, with 17 bases in between. The CDR3: CASRGGGVGEAFF. The CDR3 region has the DNA TGTGCCAGCCGTGGGGGGGGTGTCGGTGAAGCTTTCTTT.

V usage is TRBV27 and J usage is TRBJ2-7; perhaps TRBD1 as D (5 bases). The germline V gene encodes CDR1 MNHEY and CDR2 SMNVEV (reference sequence). The CDR3 runs to 16 residues. The ends were cut back, 5 bases at V and 0 bases at J, with 17 bases in the middle. The CDR3 DNA reads as TGTGCCAGCAGTCACCTCACAGGCCTGAGCTCCTACGAGCAGTACTTC. It specifies CASSHLTGLSSYEQYF.

The chain is built from TRBV11-2 and TRBJ2-1; TRBD2 agrees at 8 bases. Germline V lookup: CDR1 SGHAT, CDR2 FQNNGV. The CDR3 has 14 amino acids. J lost 2 bases, V lost 9 bases, and 6 bases had no gene match. This CDR3 reads CASDLAGPYNEQFF. The CDR3 coding sequence is TGTGCCAGTGATTTAGCGGGACCCTACAATGAGCAGTTCTTC.

This clone was observed a few times. The CDR3 sequence: CASRRQGIDSGANVLTF. CDR3 sequence (DNA): TGTGCCAGCAGAAGACAGGGAATCGATTCTGGGGCCAACGTCCTGACTTTC. This chain links TRBV27 with TRBJ2-6; TRBD1 agrees at 7 bases. This CDR3 has 17 residues. V lost 6 bases to trimming and J lost 1 base; unmatched junction nucleotides: 9. Germline assignment: CDR1 MNHEY and CDR2 SMNVEV (reference sequence).

The chain uses TRBV28 and TRBJ2-3; a weak D match, TRBD2 (6 bases). The germline gives CDR1 MDHEN, CDR2 SYDVKM. The CDR3 consists of 13 residues. The germline V and J ends were trimmed by 4 bases and 1 base, with 6 bases remaining between them. CDR3 in amino acids: CASSWGGTDTQYF. The CDR3 DNA reads TGTGCCAGCAGTTGGGGGGGCACAGATACGCAGTATTTT.

The chain employs TRBV5-5 and TRBJ2-3; 12 bases fit TRBD2. Germline V lookup: CDR1 SGHKS, CDR2 YYEKEE (reference sequence). The CDR3 length is 17 residues. V lost 3 bases to trimming and J lost 3 bases; unmatched junction nucleotides: 8. CDR3 bases: TGTGCCAGCAGCTCGTACCTGACTAGCGGGAGAACAGATACGCAGTATTTT. Its protein is CASSSYLTSGRTDTQYF. Based on the CDR3 plus reference TRBV5-5 and TRBJ2-3, the full variable domain is DAGVTQSPTHLIKTRGQQVTLRCSPISGHKSVSWYQQVLGQGPQFIFQYYEKEERGRGNFPDRFSARQFPNYSSELNVNALLLGDSALYLCASSSYLTSGRTDTQYFGPGTRLTVL.

The chain employs TRBV2 and TRBJ2-3; D not resolved. V lost 7 bases, J lost 6 bases, and 8 bases lay in between. This CDR3 has 11 residues. The germline V gene encodes CDR1 SNHLY and CDR2 FYNNEI. CDR3 sequence (DNA): TGTGCCAGCAAGATTGAGGATACGCAGTATTTT. Translating gives CASKIEDTQYF.